These 22 T cell receptor beta chains originate from one sample sequenced in a study of shared clonotypes between healthy human individuals. Assay used: immunoSEQ multiplex PCR; TCRdb lists only in-frame clones, some missing. Here the sample spans about 96,000 clones, less than 60% being singletons. Sequences were obtained from PBMCs. The receptors come from a middle-aged woman in good health. Some clones in this sample may be carry-over from other donors' samples.

The CDR3 here is CASSRPGRGDTQYF. Here the CDR3 DNA reads TGTGCCAGCAGTCGACCCGGCAGGGGAGATACGCAGTATTTT. The chain uses TRBV28 and TRBJ2-3; D may be TRBD1 (6 bases). This CDR3 is 14 amino acids long. Deletions cut 5 bases from V and 5 bases from J, with 14 bases between. Germline V gene lookup returns CDR1 MDHEN and CDR2 SYDVKM.

This chain links TRBV18 with TRBJ1-2; 8 nucleotides agree with TRBD1. V shed 1 base, J shed 4 bases, and the junction held 8 bases outside the gene matches. The length of the CDR3 is 16 residues. Looked up from germline, CDR1 is KGHSH and CDR2 is LQKENI. The CDR3 bases are TGTGCCAGCTCACCACAGGGGTCAGGGGGCTCCTATGGCTACACCTTC. Translated: CASSPQGSGGSYGYTF.

The V gene is TRBV28, the J gene TRBJ2-5, with D possibly TRBD1 on 6 matching bases. V shed 6 bases and J shed 2 bases, with 13 bases lying between them. The CDR3 spans 14 residues. Germline CDR1 and CDR2: MDHEN and SYDVKM. CDR3 nucleotide sequence: TGTGCCAGCAGCCAGGGACAAACTCAAGAGACCCAGTACTTC. Translation gives CASSQGQTQETQYF.

This clone appeared once. At one boundary the junction diverges from the germline segment, which might be a read error. This chain joins TRBV5-3 and TRBJ1-1, with D possibly matching TRBD1 (5 bases). TRBV5-3 is noted as an ORF with a role that remains uncertain. There are 17 residues in the CDR3. CDR3 residues: CARSFVWIPGGNTEAFF. The DNA of the CDR3 is TGTGCCAGAAGCTTTGTATGGATCCCGGGGGGGAACACTGAAGCCTTCTTT.

The chain uses TRBV5-1 and TRBJ2-5, with 8 bases matching TRBD2. Trimming at V came to 4 bases and at J to 5 bases, leaving 10 bases not matched to a gene. The CDR3 totals 15 residues. The germline gives CDR1 SGHRS, CDR2 YFSETQ. The DNA for the CDR3 is TGCGCCAGCAGCCCGGACGGGACTAGGGGGGAGACCCAGTACTTC. It codes for CASSPDGTRGETQYF.

The chain joins TRBV7-9 to TRBJ2-6; the D is unclear. CDR1 and CDR2 from the germline V gene are SEHNR and FQNEAQ (reference sequence). The germline V and J ends were trimmed by 6 bases and 0 bases, with 21 bases remaining between them. This CDR3 contains 19 residues. CDR3: CASSRFGSGLVSGANVLTF. DNA for the CDR3: TGTGCCAGCAGTAGGTTCGGATCGGGCCTAGTCTCTGGGGCCAACGTCCTGACTTTC.

The rearrangement links TRBV30 to TRBJ2-3; possible D gene TRBD2, 5 bases. The CDR3 has 16 amino acids. V lost 7 bases to trimming and J lost 0 bases, with 20 bases between them. Germline V gives CDR1 GTSNPN, CDR2 SVGIG (reference sequence). The CDR3, as DNA: TGTGCCTCGAAGGGCCCACTAGGACCAAGCACAGATACGCAGTATTTT. Translating it yields CASKGPLGPSTDTQYF. The full variable domain, rest sourced from reference TRBV30 and TRBJ2-3, is SQTIHQWPATLVQPVGSPLSLECTVEGTSNPNLYWYRQAAGRGLQLLFYSVGIGQISSEVPQNLSASRPQDRQFILSSKKLLLSDSGFYLCASKGPLGPSTDTQYFGPGTRLTVL.

This chain uses TRBV30 with TRBJ2-5; D possibly corresponds to TRBD1 (6 bases). V shed 5 bases and J shed 3 bases, with 19 bases lying between them. The germline V gene has CDR1 GTSNPN and CDR2 SVGIG (reference sequence). There are 15 residues in the CDR3. CDR3 amino acids: CAWGRGTGNKETQYF. The CDR3 coding sequence is TGTGCCTGGGGCCGGGGAACAGGGAACAAAGAGACCCAGTACTTC.

This clone was seen at least ten times. The same CDR3 arises from other DNA sequences in this sample as well. The chain carries TRBV30 and TRBJ2-7, with D tentatively TRBD1 (6 bases). V dropped 2 bases and J dropped 6 bases, with 14 bases sitting between them. The CDR3 consists of 13 residues. In germline, CDR1 is GTSNPN, CDR2 SVGIG (reference sequence). CDR3 residues: CAWSLRTAGEQYF. In nucleotides, the CDR3 is TGTGCCTGGAGTCTTCGGACAGCCGGCGAGCAGTACTTC.

The sample holds many counts of this clone. J is TRBJ1-4 and V is TRBV7-9; no clear D. This CDR3 spans 12 amino acids. Germline values: CDR1 SEHNR, CDR2 FQNEAQ (reference sequence). Trimming stripped 5 bases from V and 13 bases from J, with 14 bases between. CDR3 sequence: CASSALEGRLFF. The CDR3 coding sequence is TGTGCCAGCAGCGCCTTGGAAGGGAGACTGTTTTTT.

On this clone: One end of the junction varies from germline; a read error may be responsible. The V and J genes are TRBV5-1 and TRBJ2-2, with D possibly matching TRBD2 (6 bases). CDR1 and CDR2 from the germline V gene are SGHRS and YFSETQ. This CDR3 region has 15 residues. The CDR3 DNA sequence: TGCGCCAGCAGCTTAGGGGAGGTAAACACCGCGGAGCTGTTTTTT. It specifies CASSLGEVNTAELFF.

The chain carries TRBV7-9 and TRBJ1-5, with 7 bases that match TRBD1. The CDR3 length is 15 residues. The germline V gene has CDR1 SEHNR and CDR2 FQNEAQ (reference sequence). V trimming: 0 bases; J trimming: 6 bases; junction bases outside the gene matches: 5. The CDR3 spells CASSLALGTAQPQHF. Here the CDR3 DNA reads TGTGCCAGCAGCTTAGCGCTCGGGACAGCTCAGCCCCAGCATTTT.

A note on this clone: It is likely a read error: a sequence one base away is far more abundant. The chain is built from TRBV7-9 and TRBJ1-4; D remains ambiguous. V lost 3 bases and J lost 8, with 16 bases in between. CDR1 and CDR2 (germline): SEHNR, FQNEAQ (reference sequence). The CDR3 totals 15 residues. CDR3 loop: CASSFASTFAEKLFF. The DNA of the CDR3 is TGTGCCAGCAGCTTTGCGTCTACCTTTGCGGAAAAACTGTTTTTT.

This clone has ten or more counts. A much bigger clone sits one base away, suggesting this may be a read error. This sequence joins TRBV30 and TRBJ2-2; D is possibly TRBD2 (5 bases). The V and J ends lost 8 bases and 0 bases respectively, with 22 bases between them. CDR1 and CDR2 (germline): GTSNPN, SVGIG (reference sequence). The CDR3 spans 17 residues. CDR3 residues: CARGSPAGRANTGELFF. The CDR3 bases are TGTGCCCGGGGATCACCCGCCGGGCGGGCGAACACCGGGGAGCTGTTTTTT.

The chain links TRBV7-5 to TRBJ1-2. TRBV7-5 is designated a pseudogene. The CDR3 loop spans 11 amino acids. CDR3 amino acids: CASSLAYGYTF. For the CDR3, the DNA is TGTGCCAGCAGCTTAGCCTATGGCTACACCTTC.

Worth noting for this clone: An end of the junction does not agree with germline; a read error may underlie this. This sequence joins TRBV4-2 and TRBJ2-7, with a tentative D call TRBD2 (6 bases). The CDR3 totals 13 residues. Looked up from germline, CDR1 is LGHNA and CDR2 is YNFKEQ. As DNA, the CDR3 is TGTGCCAGCAGCCAAGATATGAGGACTACGGGGGACTTC. This encodes CASSQDMRTTGDF.

This clone was seen many times. V and J are TRBV9 and TRBJ2-7, with D perhaps matching TRBD1 (6 bases). CDR3 length: 13 amino acids. Trimming stripped 1 base from V and 5 bases from J, with 10 bases between. Germline loops: CDR1 SGDLS, CDR2 YYNGEE. CDR3 sequence: CASSVSYRDEQYF. CDR3 in DNA: TGTGCCAGCAGCGTATCCTACAGGGACGAGCAGTACTTC.

This clone came up a few times. The germline gene is not matched at one end of the junction; a read error may be the cause. The V gene is TRBV5-1, the J gene TRBJ2-7; tentatively, D is TRBD2 (5 bases). Looked up from germline, CDR1 is SGHRS and CDR2 is YFSETQ. This CDR3 spans 14 amino acids. CDR3 in amino acids: CASSPDNLDYERYF. The CDR3, as DNA: TGCGCCAGCAGCCCCGACAACTTAGACTACGAGCGGTACTTC.

The chain uses TRBV21-1 and TRBJ1-1; no check of the table's D call, TRBD1, against the DNA was made. TRBV21-1 is a pseudogene. This CDR3 spans 14 amino acids. This chain's CDR3 is CASSETGDSTEAFF. CDR3 in DNA: TGTGCCAGCAGCGAAACAGGGGATTCCACTGAAGCTTTCTTT.

The chain carries TRBV7-9 and TRBJ2-7; D tentatively fits TRBD1 or TRBD2 (6 bases each). V shed 5 bases and J shed 6 bases, with 11 bases lying between them. This CDR3 spans 12 amino acids. The germline V gene encodes CDR1 SEHNR and CDR2 FQNEAQ (reference sequence). CDR3 protein: CASSHGGGEQYF. As DNA, the CDR3 is TGTGCCAGCAGCCACGGGGGCGGCGAGCAGTACTTC.

The chain combines TRBV30 with TRBJ2-7; 7 bases match TRBD2. Trimming removed 3 bases from V and 4 bases from J; junction bases left unmatched: 9. The length of the CDR3 is 14 residues. The V gene's germline CDR1 is GTSNPN and CDR2 SVGIG (reference sequence). For the CDR3, the DNA is TGTGCCTGGAGGCATCCAGCGGGATATTACGAGCAGTACTTC. It encodes CAWRHPAGYYEQYF.

Details on this clone: Compared with germline, one end of the junction differs, possibly owing to a read error. The rearrangement links TRBV4-1 to TRBJ2-7; D is possibly TRBD1 (5 bases). CDR3 length equals 15 residues. Germline-derived CDR1 and CDR2 are MGHRA and YSYEKL. The DNA for the CDR3 is TGCGCCAGCGGCCAAGCTCTCGGCAGGGTGTACGAGCAGTACTTC. It translates to CASGQALGRVYEQYF.